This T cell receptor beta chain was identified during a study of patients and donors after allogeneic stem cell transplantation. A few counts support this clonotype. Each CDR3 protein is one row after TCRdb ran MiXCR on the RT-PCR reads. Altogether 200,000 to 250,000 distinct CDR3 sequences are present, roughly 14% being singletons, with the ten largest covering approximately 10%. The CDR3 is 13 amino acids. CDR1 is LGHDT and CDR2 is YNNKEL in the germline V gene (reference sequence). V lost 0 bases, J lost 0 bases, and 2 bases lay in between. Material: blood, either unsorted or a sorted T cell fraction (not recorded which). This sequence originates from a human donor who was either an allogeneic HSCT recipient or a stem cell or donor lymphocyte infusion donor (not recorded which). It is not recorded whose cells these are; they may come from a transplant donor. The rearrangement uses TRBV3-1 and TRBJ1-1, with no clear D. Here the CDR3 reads CASSQDLNTEAFF. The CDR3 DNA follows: TGTGCCAGCAGCCAAGATCTGAACACTGAAGCTTTCTTT.